The rows below give T cell receptor beta chains drawn from one sample of a study of cytomegalovirus exposure and HLA in healthy donors. Sequenced by immunoSEQ multiplex PCR; TCRdb stores in-frame clones only, minus some. The sample includes 200,000 to 250,000 clones, roughly 88% of them seen just once. Source material: PBMCs. All receptors derive from a boy aged 2-9 years in good health and CMV-seronegative. Both conserved end residues are part of each CDR3. Each record gives: V gene, clone size, D gene, J gene, CDR3 protein, CDR3 DNA. A D gene is named only where the DNA matches it firmly. Only part of the rows carry a size: once, few, many, or a class if the clone is expanded.

v_gene: TRBV6-5; abundance: .; d_gene: .; j_gene: TRBJ2-6; CDR3aa: CASTGGHVLTF; CDR3nt: TGTGCCAGCACCGGGGGACACGTCCTGACTTTC
v_gene: TRBV7-9; abundance: .; d_gene: TRBD2; j_gene: TRBJ2-7; CDR3aa: CASSYSGSSGYEQYF; CDR3nt: TGTGCCAGCAGCTACAGCGGGAGCTCGGGGTACGAGCAGTACTTC
v_gene: TRBV27; abundance: .; d_gene: TRBD2; j_gene: TRBJ2-1; CDR3aa: CASSFQLAGSHEQFF; CDR3nt: TGTGCCAGCAGTTTTCAACTAGCGGGATCTCATGAGCAGTTCTTC
v_gene: TRBV7-2; abundance: .; d_gene: .; j_gene: TRBJ2-7; CDR3aa: CASSLPGLFYEQYF; CDR3nt: TGTGCCAGCAGCTTACCAGGGCTCTTCTACGAGCAGTACTTC
v_gene: TRBV19; abundance: .; d_gene: TRBD2; j_gene: TRBJ2-2; CDR3aa: CASSIGVSGRRTGELFF; CDR3nt: TGTGCCAGTAGTATAGGAGTGAGCGGGAGAAGGACCGGGGAGCTGTTTTTT
v_gene: TRBV19; abundance: .; d_gene: .; j_gene: TRBJ1-1; CDR3aa: CASSTPSAGEYRNTEAFF; CDR3nt: TGTGCCAGTAGTACTCCCTCGGCAGGGGAGTATCGGAACACTGAAGCTTTCTTT
v_gene: TRBV6-1; abundance: few; d_gene: TRBD1; j_gene: TRBJ1-5; CDR3aa: CASSVGTGNQPQHF; CDR3nt: TGTGCCAGCAGTGTGGGGACAGGGAATCAGCCCCAGCATTTT
v_gene: TRBV6-6; abundance: .; d_gene: .; j_gene: TRBJ2-1; CDR3aa: CASSYSTEPSYNEQFF; CDR3nt: TGTGCCAGCAGTTACTCGACAGAGCCCTCCTACAATGAGCAGTTCTTC
v_gene: TRBV5-6; abundance: .; d_gene: TRBD2; j_gene: TRBJ2-1; CDR3aa: CASSIAGGPNEQFF; CDR3nt: TGTGCCAGCAGCATAGCGGGGGGCCCAAATGAGCAGTTCTTC
v_gene: TRBV19; abundance: .; d_gene: .; j_gene: TRBJ1-1; CDR3aa: CASSWGGPTEAFF; CDR3nt: TGTGCCAGTAGTTGGGGGGGACCCACTGAAGCTTTCTTT
v_gene: TRBV7-6; abundance: .; d_gene: TRBD1; j_gene: TRBJ1-2; CDR3aa: CASSLDPPGQGLRGYTF; CDR3nt: TGTGCCAGCAGCTTAGACCCTCCGGGACAGGGCCTTAGGGGCTACACCTTC
v_gene: TRBV5-6; abundance: .; d_gene: .; j_gene: TRBJ1-2; CDR3aa: CASSFVVPRSGDDYGYTF; CDR3nt: TGTGCCAGCAGCTTCGTTGTGCCCAGGTCGGGGGATGACTATGGCTACACCTTC